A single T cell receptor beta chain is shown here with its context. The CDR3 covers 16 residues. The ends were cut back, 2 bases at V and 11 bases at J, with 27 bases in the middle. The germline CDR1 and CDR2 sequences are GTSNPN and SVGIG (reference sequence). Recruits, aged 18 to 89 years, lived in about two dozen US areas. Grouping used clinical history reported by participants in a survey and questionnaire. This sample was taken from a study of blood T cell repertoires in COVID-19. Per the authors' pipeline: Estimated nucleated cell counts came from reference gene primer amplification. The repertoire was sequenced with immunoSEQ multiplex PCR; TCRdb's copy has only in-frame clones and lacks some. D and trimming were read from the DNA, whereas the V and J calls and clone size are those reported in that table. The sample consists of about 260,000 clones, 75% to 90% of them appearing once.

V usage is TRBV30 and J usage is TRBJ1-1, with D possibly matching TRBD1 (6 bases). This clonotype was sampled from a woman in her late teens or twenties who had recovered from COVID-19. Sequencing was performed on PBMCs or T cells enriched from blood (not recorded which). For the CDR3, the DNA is TGTGCCTGGAGTCCGTCCCGGGACATTAACGTCAGGCGGGCTTTCTTT. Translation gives CAWSPSRDINVRRAFF.